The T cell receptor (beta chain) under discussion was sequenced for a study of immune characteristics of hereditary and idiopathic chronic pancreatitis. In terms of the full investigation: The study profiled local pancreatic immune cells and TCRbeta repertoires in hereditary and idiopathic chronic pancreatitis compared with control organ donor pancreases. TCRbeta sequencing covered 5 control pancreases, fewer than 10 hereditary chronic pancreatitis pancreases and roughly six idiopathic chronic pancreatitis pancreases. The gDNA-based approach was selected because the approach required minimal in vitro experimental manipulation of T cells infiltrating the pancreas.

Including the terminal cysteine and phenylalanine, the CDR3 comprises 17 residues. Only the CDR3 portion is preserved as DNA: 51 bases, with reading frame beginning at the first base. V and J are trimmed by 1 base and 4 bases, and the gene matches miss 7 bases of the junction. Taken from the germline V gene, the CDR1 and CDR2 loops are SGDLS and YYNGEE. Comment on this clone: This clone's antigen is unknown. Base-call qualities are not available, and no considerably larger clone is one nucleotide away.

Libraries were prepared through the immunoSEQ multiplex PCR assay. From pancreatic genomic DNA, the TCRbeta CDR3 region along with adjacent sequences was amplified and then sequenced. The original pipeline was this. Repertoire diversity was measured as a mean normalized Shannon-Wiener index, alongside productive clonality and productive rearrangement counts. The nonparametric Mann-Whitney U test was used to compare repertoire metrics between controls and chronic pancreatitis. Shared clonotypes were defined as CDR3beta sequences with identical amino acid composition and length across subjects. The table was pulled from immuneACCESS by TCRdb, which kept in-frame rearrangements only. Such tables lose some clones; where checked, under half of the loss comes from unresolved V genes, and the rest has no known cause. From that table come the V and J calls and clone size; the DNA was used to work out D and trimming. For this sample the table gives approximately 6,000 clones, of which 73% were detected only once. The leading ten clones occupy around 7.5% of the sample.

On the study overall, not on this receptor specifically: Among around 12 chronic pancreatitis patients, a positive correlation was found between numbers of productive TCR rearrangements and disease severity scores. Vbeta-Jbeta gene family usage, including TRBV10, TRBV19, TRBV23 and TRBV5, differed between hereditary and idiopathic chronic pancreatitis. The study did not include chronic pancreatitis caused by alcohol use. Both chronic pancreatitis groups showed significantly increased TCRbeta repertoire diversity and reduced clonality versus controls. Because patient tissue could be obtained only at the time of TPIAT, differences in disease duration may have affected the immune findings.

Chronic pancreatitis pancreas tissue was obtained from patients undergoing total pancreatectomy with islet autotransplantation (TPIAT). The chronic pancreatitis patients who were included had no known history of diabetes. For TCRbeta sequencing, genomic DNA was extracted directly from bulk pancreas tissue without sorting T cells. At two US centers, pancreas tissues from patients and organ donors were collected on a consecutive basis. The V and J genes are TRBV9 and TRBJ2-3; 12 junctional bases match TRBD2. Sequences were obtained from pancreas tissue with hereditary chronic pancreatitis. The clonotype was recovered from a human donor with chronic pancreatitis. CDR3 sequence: CASSVLAGGLVADTQYF. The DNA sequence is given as TGTGCCAGCAGCGTACTAGCGGGGGGGCTGGTCGCAGATACGCAGTATTTT. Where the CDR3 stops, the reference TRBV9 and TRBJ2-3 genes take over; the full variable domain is DSGVTQTPKHLITATGQRVTLRCSPRSGDLSVYWYQQSLDQGLQFLIQYYNGEERAKGNILERFSAQQFPDLHSELNLSSLELGDSALYFCASSVLAGGLVADTQYFGPGTRLTVL.